A single sample is the source of the 21 T cell receptor beta chains below, sequenced in a study of OX40 agonist ivuxolimab in advanced cancers. Sequencing was performed with immunoSEQ multiplex PCR; in TCRdb, only in-frame clones are kept and a portion is missing. The table lists about 90,000 clones, about 83% of them singletons, with approximately 1.5% in the top ten. This specimen consisted of CD4+ or CD8+ T cells sorted from blood, obtained in a trial of the OX40 agonist ivuxolimab. These receptor sequences come from an adult with an advanced solid tumor such as melanoma, head and neck, liver or kidney cancer.

V usage is TRBV30 and J usage is TRBJ1-1; 7 nucleotides line up with TRBD1. V dropped 2 bases and J dropped 5; count of bases not matched to a gene: 11. CDR1 is GTSNPN, CDR2 SVGIG, per germline (reference sequence). The CDR3 totals 15 residues. In DNA form, the CDR3 reads TGTGCCTGGAGTCTGACAGGGTTCAGGCGGACTGAAGCTTTCTTT. Translation gives CAWSLTGFRRTEAFF.

This clone was seen once. The rearrangement links TRBV11-1 to TRBJ2-5, with TRBD1 matching over 7 bases. This CDR3 is built from 15 residues. Trimming at V came to 2 bases and at J to 1 base, leaving 4 bases not matched to a gene. CDR1 SGHAT and CDR2 FQDESV come from the germline V gene (reference sequence). This chain's CDR3 is CASSLWAGGQETQYF. The CDR3, as DNA: TGTGCCAGCAGCTTATGGGCAGGGGGCCAAGAGACCCAGTACTTC.

V gene TRBV7-2 combines with J gene TRBJ1-2; D possibly corresponds to TRBD1 (5 bases). The V gene lost 1 base and the J gene lost 4 bases, with 13 bases spanning the gap. The germline gives CDR1 SGHTA, CDR2 FQGNSA. The CDR3 length is 15 residues. Here the CDR3 reads CASSLEGTPVYGYTF. The CDR3 DNA follows: TGTGCCAGCAGCTTAGAAGGGACCCCGGTCTATGGCTACACCTTC.

This rearrangement joins TRBV14 to TRBJ2-5; the D gene is possibly TRBD2 (5 bases). V shed 8 bases and J shed 3 bases, with 13 bases lying between them. Per germline, CDR1 SGHDN and CDR2 FVKESK. The CDR3 has 13 amino acids. The CDR3 DNA reads as TGTGCCAGCGCCCGCGGGTTGGAAGAGACCCAGTACTTC. It translates to CASARGLEETQYF. Full variable domain (remainder filled in from reference TRBV14 and TRBJ2-5): EAGVTQFPSHSVIEKGQTVTLRCDPISGHDNLYWYRRVMGKEIKFLLHFVKESKQDESGMPNNRFLAERTGGTYSTLKVQPAELEDSGVYFCASARGLEETQYFGPGTRLLVL.

The J gene is TRBJ1-1, the V gene TRBV2; 7 bases align to TRBD1. Trimming cost V 8 bases and J 1 base; bases outside gene matches: 10. This CDR3 is 15 amino acids long. The V gene's germline CDR1 is SNHLY and CDR2 FYNNEI. CDR3 protein: CASQIRGTANTEAFF. DNA for the CDR3: TGTGCCAGCCAAATCCGCGGGACAGCGAACACTGAAGCTTTCTTT.

The CDR3 spells CSVRTGDSYGYTF. DNA for the CDR3: TGCAGCGTCAGGACAGGGGATTCCTATGGCTACACCTTC. This chain links TRBV29-1 with TRBJ1-2, with 9 bases that match TRBD1. The CDR3 is 13 residues long. Germline trimming cut 6 bases from V and 4 bases from J; bases unmatched to any gene: 6. Germline V gene data show CDR1 as SQVTM and CDR2 as ANQGSEA.

This clone is a singleton in its sample. This sequence joins TRBV19 and TRBJ1-5, with TRBD1 identical over 8 bases. The CDR3 covers 15 residues. V trimming: 7 bases; J trimming: 5 bases; junction bases outside the gene matches: 10. CDR1 and CDR2 (germline): LNHDA, SQIVND (reference sequence). This CDR3 reads CASTKDREFYQPQHF. In DNA form, the CDR3 reads TGTGCCAGTACCAAGGACAGGGAGTTCTATCAGCCCCAGCATTTT. Based on the CDR3 plus reference TRBV19 and TRBJ1-5, the full variable domain is DGGITQSPKYLFRKEGQNVTLSCEQNLNHDAMYWYRQDPGQGLRLIYYSQIVNDFQKGDIAEGYSVSREKKESFPLTVTSAQKNPTAFYLCASTKDREFYQPQHFGDGTRLSIL.

The V call is TRBV19, the J call TRBJ2-1; D perhaps matches TRBD1 (6 bases). Trimming took off 7 bases at V and 6 bases at J, with 19 bases between the two ends. There are 15 residues in the CDR3. Germline lookup yields CDR1 LNHDA and CDR2 SQIVND (reference sequence). The CDR3 DNA sequence: TGTGCCAGTACCCGGACAGTTGGGCCCTCCAATGAGCAGTTCTTC. Its protein is CASTRTVGPSNEQFF. The variable domain in full, with the rest retrieved from reference TRBV19 and TRBJ2-1, is DGGITQSPKYLFRKEGQNVTLSCEQNLNHDAMYWYRQDPGQGLRLIYYSQIVNDFQKGDIAEGYSVSREKKESFPLTVTSAQKNPTAFYLCASTRTVGPSNEQFFGPGTRLTVL.

The chain employs TRBV15 and TRBJ1-2, with 7 bases fitting TRBD1. CDR1 and CDR2 (germline): LNHNV, YYDKDF (reference sequence). This CDR3 region has 17 residues. V dropped 2 bases and J dropped 0; count of bases not matched to a gene: 9. This CDR3 is CATSRRTGTATNYGYTF. The DNA for the CDR3 is TGTGCCACCAGCAGACGTACCGGGACAGCTACTAACTATGGCTACACCTTC.

This chain connects TRBV5-1 to TRBJ2-3; D is uncertain. Trimming left V 4 bases short and J 4 bases short, with 16 bases between. CDR3 length equals 15 residues. CDR1 and CDR2 (germline): SGHRS, YFSETQ. In DNA form, the CDR3 reads TGCGCCAGCAGCCCCAGCTTGTACCGGGCAGATACGCAGTATTTT. It translates to CASSPSLYRADTQYF.

The chain couples TRBV28 to TRBJ2-5, with a possible D match to TRBD1 (6 bases). The CDR3 runs 14 residues. Germline-derived CDR1 and CDR2 are MDHEN and SYDVKM. The V gene lost 4 bases and the J gene lost 5 bases, with 14 bases spanning the gap. CDR3 loop: CASSSGQSRETQYF. The CDR3 nucleotides are TGTGCCAGCAGTTCCGGACAGTCAAGGGAGACCCAGTACTTC.

The rearrangement links TRBV7-9 to TRBJ2-2, with a possible D match to TRBD2 (5 bases). Germline V gives CDR1 SEHNR, CDR2 FQNEAQ (reference sequence). CDR3 length: 16 residues. The ends were cut back, 5 bases at V and 4 bases at J, with 17 bases in the middle. The CDR3 protein is CASSPRGNAGTGELFF. The CDR3 bases are TGTGCCAGCAGCCCCCGAGGGAACGCGGGCACCGGGGAGCTGTTTTTT.

The chain links TRBV7-3 to TRBJ2-5; D may be TRBD1 or TRBD2 (5 bases each). Germline-derived CDR1 and CDR2 are SGHTA and FQGTGA. The length of the CDR3 is 14 residues. Trimming removed 1 base at V and 6 bases at J, with 12 bases between. Here the CDR3 reads CASSLSRDRKTQYF. DNA for the CDR3: TGTGCCAGCAGCTTAAGTCGGGACCGAAAGACCCAGTACTTC.

This chain's CDR3 is CASSPRLASSTDTQYF. The CDR3 DNA reads TGTGCCAGCAGCCCGAGACTAGCGTCTAGCACAGATACGCAGTATTTT. This chain joins TRBV11-2 and TRBJ2-3; the match to TRBD2 covers 8 bases. Germline trimming cut 5 bases from V and 0 bases from J; bases unmatched to any gene: 7. This CDR3 spans 16 amino acids. The germline V gene encodes CDR1 SGHAT and CDR2 FQNNGV. Variable domain in full (rest from reference TRBV11-2 and TRBJ2-3): EAGVAQSPRYKIIEKRQSVAFWCNPISGHATLYWYQQILGQGPKLLIQFQNNGVVDDSQLPKDRFSAERLKGVDSTLKIQPAKLEDSAVYLCASSPRLASSTDTQYFGPGTRLTVL.

This chain uses TRBV28 with TRBJ1-6; tentatively, D is TRBD1 (6 bases). This CDR3 has 14 residues. The germline CDR1 and CDR2 sequences are MDHEN and SYDVKM. V was trimmed by 10 bases and J by 5 bases, leaving 15 bases between them. The CDR3 nucleotides read TGTGCCACCCAGAGGGGGATGAATAATTCACCCCTCCACTTT. Its protein product is CATQRGMNNSPLHF. Variable domain in full (rest from reference TRBV28 and TRBJ1-6): DVKVTQSSRYLVKRTGEKVFLECVQDMDHENMFWYRQDPGLGLRLIYFSYDVKMKEKGDIPEGYSVSREKKERFSLILESASTNQTSMYLCATQRGMNNSPLHFGNGTRLTVT.

The V gene is TRBV6-6, the J gene TRBJ2-1; 7 positions match TRBD2. V gave up 5 bases and J gave up 5 bases; unmatched junction bases: 6. Germline CDR1 is MNHNY and CDR2 is SVGAGI (reference sequence). This CDR3 contains 14 residues. DNA of the CDR3: TGTGCCAGCAGTCCCGCCGGGACTAACAATGAGCAGTTCTTC. Residues: CASSPAGTNNEQFF.

The DNA of the CDR3 is TGTGCCAGCAGCTTCCTCAGGGATGCAGCTTTCTTT. It is translated as CASSFLRDAAFF. This chain joins TRBV5-5 and TRBJ1-1; D perhaps matches TRBD1 (5 bases). The CDR3 contains 12 residues. The V end lost 2 bases, the J end lost 10 bases, and 12 bases lay between the germline ends. Germline CDR1 reads SGHKS; CDR2 reads YYEKEE (reference sequence).

This clone was recorded only once. The chain recombines TRBV29-1 with TRBJ1-5; no reliable D call. V was trimmed by 4 bases and J by 1 base, leaving 8 bases between them. CDR3 size: 13 residues. Germline V gene data show CDR1 as SQVTM and CDR2 as ANQGSEA. The CDR3 region is CSVGYGSNQPQHF. Written as DNA, the CDR3 is TGCAGCGTTGGGTATGGCAGCAATCAGCCCCAGCATTTT.

The chain couples TRBV19 to TRBJ2-2; D is tentatively TRBD1 or TRBD2 (5 bases each). V gave up 9 bases and J gave up 6 bases, with 14 bases separating them. Germline V gene sequence: CDR1 LNHDA, CDR2 SQIVND (reference sequence). This CDR3 has 13 amino acids. In DNA, the CDR3 is TGTGCCAGCTTGGGACCTGCTGCCGGGGAGCTGTTTTTT. As protein: CASLGPAAGELFF.

CDR3 in amino acids: CASSLTSGTTDTQYF. For the CDR3, the DNA is TGCGCCAGCAGCTTGACTAGCGGAACCACAGATACGCAGTATTTT. The chain couples TRBV5-1 to TRBJ2-3, with 8 bases lining up with TRBD2. Germline CDR1 SGHRS, CDR2 YFSETQ. J gave up 2 bases and V 1 base, and 3 bases lay outside the gene matches. There are 15 residues in the CDR3.

Concerning this clone itself: Its ends do not fully match the called genes, so a read error is possible. This rearrangement joins TRBV28 to TRBJ1-4, with 11 bases that match TRBD1. Per germline, CDR1 MDHEN and CDR2 SYDVKM. The CDR3 loop spans 14 amino acids. As DNA, the CDR3 is TGTGCCAGCACCCCAGTTCGGACAGGGGGCGGGGAACTTTTT. Translating gives CASTPVRTGGGELF.